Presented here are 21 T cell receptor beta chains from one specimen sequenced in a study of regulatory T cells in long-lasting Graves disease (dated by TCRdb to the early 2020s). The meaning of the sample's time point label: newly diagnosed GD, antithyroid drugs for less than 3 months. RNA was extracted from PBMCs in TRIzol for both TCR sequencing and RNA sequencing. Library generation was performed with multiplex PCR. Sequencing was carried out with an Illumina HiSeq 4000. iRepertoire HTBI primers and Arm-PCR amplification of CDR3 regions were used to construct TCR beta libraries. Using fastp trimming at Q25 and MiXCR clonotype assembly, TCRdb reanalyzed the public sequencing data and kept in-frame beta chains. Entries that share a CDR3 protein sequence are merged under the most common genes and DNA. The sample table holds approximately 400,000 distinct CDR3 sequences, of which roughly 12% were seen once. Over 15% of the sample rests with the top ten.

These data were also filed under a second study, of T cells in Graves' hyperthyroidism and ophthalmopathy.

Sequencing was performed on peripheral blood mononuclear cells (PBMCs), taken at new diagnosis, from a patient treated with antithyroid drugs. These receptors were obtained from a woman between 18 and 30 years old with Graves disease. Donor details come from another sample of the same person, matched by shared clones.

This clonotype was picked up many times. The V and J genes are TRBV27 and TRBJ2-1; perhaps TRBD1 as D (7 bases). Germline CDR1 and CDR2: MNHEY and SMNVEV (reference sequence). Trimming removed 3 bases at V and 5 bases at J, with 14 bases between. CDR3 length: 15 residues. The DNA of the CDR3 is TGTGCCAGCAGTTTGGAGGGGGCAGGAAACAATGAGCAGTTCTTC. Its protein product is CASSLEGAGNNEQFF.

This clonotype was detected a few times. For the CDR3, the DNA is TGTGCCAGCAGCAGGACCGCGTCCTACGAGCAGTACTTC. Its translation: CASSRTASYEQYF. The rearrangement joins TRBV13 to TRBJ2-7; no reliable D call. Trimming removed 5 bases from V and 1 base from J, with 9 bases in between. CDR3 length: 13 amino acids. The germline V gene encodes CDR1 PRHDT and CDR2 FYEKMQ (reference sequence).

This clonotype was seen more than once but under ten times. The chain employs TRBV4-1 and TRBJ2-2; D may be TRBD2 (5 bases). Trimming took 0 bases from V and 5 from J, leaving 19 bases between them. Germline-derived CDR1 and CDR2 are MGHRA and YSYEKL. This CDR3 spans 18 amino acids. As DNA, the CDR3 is TGCGCCAGCAGCCAAGACCTCCCGGGATACTACTTAACCGGGGAGCTGTTTTTT. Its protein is CASSQDLPGYYLTGELFF.

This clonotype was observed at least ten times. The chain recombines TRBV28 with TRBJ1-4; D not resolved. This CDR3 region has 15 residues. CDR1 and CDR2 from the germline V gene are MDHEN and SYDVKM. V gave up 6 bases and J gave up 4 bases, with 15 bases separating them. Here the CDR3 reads CASSRPSDRNEKLFF. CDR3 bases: TGTGCCAGCAGCCGACCGTCAGACCGTAATGAAAAACTGTTTTTT.

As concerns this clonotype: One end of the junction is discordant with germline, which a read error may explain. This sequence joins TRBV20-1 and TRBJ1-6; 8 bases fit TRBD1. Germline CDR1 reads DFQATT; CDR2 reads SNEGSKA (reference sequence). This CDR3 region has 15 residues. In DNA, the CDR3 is TGCAGTGTTAGGCCAGAGACAGGGGATAGTTCACTCCTCCACTTT. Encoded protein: CSVRPETGDSSLLHF.

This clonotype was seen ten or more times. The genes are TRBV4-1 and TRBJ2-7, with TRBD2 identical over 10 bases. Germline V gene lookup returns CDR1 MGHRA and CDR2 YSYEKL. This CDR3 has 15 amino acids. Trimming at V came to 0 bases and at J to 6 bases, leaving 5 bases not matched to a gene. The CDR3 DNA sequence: TGCGCCAGCAGCCAAGAGAAGCGGGAGGGCGCCGAGCAGTACTTC. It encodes CASSQEKREGAEQYF.

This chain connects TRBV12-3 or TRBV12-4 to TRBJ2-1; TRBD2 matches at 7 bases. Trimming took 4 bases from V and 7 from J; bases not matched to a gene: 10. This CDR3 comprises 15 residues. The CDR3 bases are TGTGCCAGCAGTTCCCCCGGGAGGTACATAAATGAGCAGTTCTTC. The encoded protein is CASSSPGRYINEQFF.

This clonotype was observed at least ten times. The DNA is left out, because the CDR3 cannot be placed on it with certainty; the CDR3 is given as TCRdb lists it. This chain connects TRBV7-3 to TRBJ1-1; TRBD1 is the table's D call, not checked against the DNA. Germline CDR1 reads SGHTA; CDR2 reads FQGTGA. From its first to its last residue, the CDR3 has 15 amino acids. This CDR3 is CASSYSFGPGAEAFF.

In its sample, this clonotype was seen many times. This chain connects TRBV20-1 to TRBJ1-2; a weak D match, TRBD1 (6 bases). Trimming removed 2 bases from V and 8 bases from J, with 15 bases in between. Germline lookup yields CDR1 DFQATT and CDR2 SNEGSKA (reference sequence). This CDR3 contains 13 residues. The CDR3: CSARNRDSGGYTF. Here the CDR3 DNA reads TGCAGTGCTAGAAACAGGGACTCGGGGGGCTACACCTTC.

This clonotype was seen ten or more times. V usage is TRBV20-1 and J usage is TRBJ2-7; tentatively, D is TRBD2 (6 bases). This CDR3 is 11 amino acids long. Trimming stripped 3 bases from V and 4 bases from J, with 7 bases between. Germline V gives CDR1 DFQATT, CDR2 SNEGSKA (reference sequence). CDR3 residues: CSARGGYEQYV. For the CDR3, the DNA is TGCAGTGCTAGGGGGGGTTACGAGCAGTACGTC.

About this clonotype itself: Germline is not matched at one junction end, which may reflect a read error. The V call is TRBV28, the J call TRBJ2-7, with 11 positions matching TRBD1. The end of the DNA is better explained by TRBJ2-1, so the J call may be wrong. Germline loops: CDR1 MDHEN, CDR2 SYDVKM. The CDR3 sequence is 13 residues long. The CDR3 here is CASSRTGGNGQFF. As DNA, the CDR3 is TGTGCCAGCAGCAGGACAGGGGGCAATGGGCAGTTCTTC.

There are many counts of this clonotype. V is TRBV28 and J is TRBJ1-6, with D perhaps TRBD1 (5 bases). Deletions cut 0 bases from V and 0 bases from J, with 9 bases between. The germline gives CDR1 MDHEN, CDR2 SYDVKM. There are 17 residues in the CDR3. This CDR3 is CASSLWKGSSYNSPLHF. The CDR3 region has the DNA TGTGCCAGCAGTTTATGGAAGGGGAGCTCCTATAATTCACCCCTCCACTTT. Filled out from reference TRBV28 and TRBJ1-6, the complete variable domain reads DVKVTQSSRYLVKRTGEKVFLECVQDMDHENMFWYRQDPGLGLRLIYFSYDVKMKEKGDIPEGYSVSREKKERFSLILESASTNQTSMYLCASSLWKGSSYNSPLHFGNGTRLTVT.

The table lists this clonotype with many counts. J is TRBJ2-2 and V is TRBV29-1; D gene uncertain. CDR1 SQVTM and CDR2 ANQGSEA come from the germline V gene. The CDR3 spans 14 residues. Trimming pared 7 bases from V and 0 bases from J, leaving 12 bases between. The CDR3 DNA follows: TGCAGCGCCTATTTTTACGCGAACACCGGGGAGCTGTTTTTT. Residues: CSAYFYANTGELFF.

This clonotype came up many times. CDR3 in DNA: TGTGCCAGCAGCACCCGGACAGGGGCCATACACACCATATATTTT. This sequence encodes CASSTRTGAIHTIYF. The gene calls are TRBV11-2 and TRBJ1-3; 9 nucleotides match TRBD1. The trim removed 5 bases at V and 8 bases at J, leaving 10 bases unmatched. The germline V gene encodes CDR1 SGHAT and CDR2 FQNNGV. There are 15 residues in the CDR3.

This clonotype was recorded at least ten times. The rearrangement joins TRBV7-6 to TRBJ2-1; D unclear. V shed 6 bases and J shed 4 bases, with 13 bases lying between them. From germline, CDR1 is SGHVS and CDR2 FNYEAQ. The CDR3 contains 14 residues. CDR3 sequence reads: CASSLPPPYNEQFF. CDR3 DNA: TGTGCCAGCAGTTTGCCCCCCCCGTACAATGAGCAGTTCTTC. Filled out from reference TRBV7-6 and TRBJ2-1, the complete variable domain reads GAGVSQSPRYKVTKRGQDVALRCDPISGHVSLYWYRQALGQGPEFLTYFNYEAQQDKSGLPNDRFSAERPEGSISTLTIQRTEQRDSAMYRCASSLPPPYNEQFFGPGTRLTVL.

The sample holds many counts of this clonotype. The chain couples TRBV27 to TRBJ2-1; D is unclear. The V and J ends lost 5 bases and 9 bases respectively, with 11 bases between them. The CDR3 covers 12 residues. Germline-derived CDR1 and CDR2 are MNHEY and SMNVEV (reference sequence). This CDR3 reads CASSPPSAEQFF. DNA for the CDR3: TGTGCCAGCAGTCCACCGAGCGCTGAGCAGTTCTTC.

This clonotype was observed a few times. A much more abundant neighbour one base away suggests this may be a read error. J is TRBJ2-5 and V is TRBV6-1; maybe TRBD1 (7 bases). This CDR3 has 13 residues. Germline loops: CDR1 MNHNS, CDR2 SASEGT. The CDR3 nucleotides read TGTGCCAGCAGTGAACAGGGGGGAGAGACCCAGCACTTC. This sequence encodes CASSEQGGETQHF.

The CDR3 bases are TGTGCCAGCCGTGACACAGGGGGCGATTTCTACGAGCAGTACTTC. It encodes CASRDTGGDFYEQYF. The rearrangement joins TRBV27 to TRBJ2-7; 9 bases agree with TRBD1. CDR1 is MNHEY and CDR2 is SMNVEV in the germline V gene (reference sequence). Trimming at V came to 8 bases and at J to 3 bases, leaving 11 bases not matched to a gene. The CDR3 runs to 15 residues.

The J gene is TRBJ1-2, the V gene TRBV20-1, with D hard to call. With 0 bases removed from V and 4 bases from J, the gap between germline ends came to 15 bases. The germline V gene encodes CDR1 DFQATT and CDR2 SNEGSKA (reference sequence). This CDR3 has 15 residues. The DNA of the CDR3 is TGCAGTGCTAGAGATGTATCGGATTCACTCTATGGCTACACCTTC. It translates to CSARDVSDSLYGYTF.

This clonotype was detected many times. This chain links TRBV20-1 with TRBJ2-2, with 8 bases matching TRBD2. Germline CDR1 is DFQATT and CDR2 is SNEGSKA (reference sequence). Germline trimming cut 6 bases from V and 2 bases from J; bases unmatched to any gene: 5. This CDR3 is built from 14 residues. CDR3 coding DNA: TGCAGTGCAGAAGCGGGAGTCAACACCGGGGAGCTGTTTTTT. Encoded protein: CSAEAGVNTGELFF.

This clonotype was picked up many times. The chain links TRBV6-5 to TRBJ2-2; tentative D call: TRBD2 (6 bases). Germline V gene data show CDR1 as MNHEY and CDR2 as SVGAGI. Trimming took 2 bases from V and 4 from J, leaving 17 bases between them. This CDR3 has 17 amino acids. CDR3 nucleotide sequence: TGTGCCAGCAGTTACCCCAGTGGCGGGATGGGCACCGGGGAGCTGTTTTTT. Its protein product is CASSYPSGGMGTGELFF.